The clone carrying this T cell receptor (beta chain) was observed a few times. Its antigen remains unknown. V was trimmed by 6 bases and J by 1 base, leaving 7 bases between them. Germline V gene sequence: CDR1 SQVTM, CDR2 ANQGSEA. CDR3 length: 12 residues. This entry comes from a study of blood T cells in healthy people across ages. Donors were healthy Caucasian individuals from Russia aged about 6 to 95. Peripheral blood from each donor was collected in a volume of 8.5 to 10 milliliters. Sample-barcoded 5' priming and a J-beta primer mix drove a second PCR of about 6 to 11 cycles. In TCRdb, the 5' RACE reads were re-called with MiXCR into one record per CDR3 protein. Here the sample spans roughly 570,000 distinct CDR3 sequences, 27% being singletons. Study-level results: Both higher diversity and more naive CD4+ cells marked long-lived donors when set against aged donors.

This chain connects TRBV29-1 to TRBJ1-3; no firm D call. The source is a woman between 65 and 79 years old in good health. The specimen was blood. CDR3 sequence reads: CSVQTSGNTIYF. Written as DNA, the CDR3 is TGCAGCGTCCAGACGTCTGGAAACACCATATATTTT.